This TCR beta chain was recovered during a study of shared clonotypes between healthy human individuals. Study-wide results and caveats: Large sequencing depth failed to make sorted-subset sequencing complete, rarefaction showed.

Terminally differentiated effector memory CD45RA+ cells were excluded from the naive CD8 cells, which were CD45RO-negative and positively selected for CCR7. The germline gives CDR1 SGHAT, CDR2 FQNNGV. V lost 1 base and J 3 bases, leaving 4 bases between the germline ends. The CDR3 extends over 12 amino acids. To note about this clone: The antigen is unknown. Other DNA sequences from this sample encode an identical CDR3 as well.

TCRdb's copy holds only in-frame clones and misses some; the assay was immunoSEQ multiplex PCR. In the table there are about 2.1 million clones, 93% of which are singletons. The specimen was naive CD8+ T cells from PBMCs. The V gene is TRBV11-2, the J gene TRBJ2-7; D call uncertain. The clonotype was recovered from a man younger than 35 in good health. Some clones in this sample may be carry-over from other donors' samples. CDR3 protein: CASSLGYYEQYF. CDR3 bases: TGTGCCAGCAGCTTAGGATACTACGAGCAGTACTTC. The variable domain in full, with the rest retrieved from reference TRBV11-2 and TRBJ2-7, is EAGVAQSPRYKIIEKRQSVAFWCNPISGHATLYWYQQILGQGPKLLIQFQNNGVVDDSQLPKDRFSAERLKGVDSTLKIQPAKLEDSAVYLCASSLGYYEQYFGPGTRLTVT.